One and the same sample provided the 3 T cell receptor beta chains below, sequenced in a study of blood T cell repertoires in COVID-19. The table came from immunoSEQ multiplex PCR; TCRdb's copy has only in-frame clones and leaves some out. Of some 120,000 clones listed, 55% to 75% were seen once; the top ten hold under 0.95%. The sample was peripheral blood. The receptors stem from a human donor with acute or convalescent COVID-19. The donor label of this sample is uncertain.

Within the sample, this clone is medium-sized. The V gene is TRBV4-1, the J gene TRBJ2-2; D might be TRBD1 (6 bases). The CDR3 totals 14 residues. Germline CDR1 is MGHRA and CDR2 is YSYEKL. V was trimmed by 3 bases and J by 6 bases, leaving 11 bases between them. The CDR3 DNA follows: TGCGCCAGCAGCCAGTTACAGGGCCCCGGGGAGCTGTTTTTT. Protein sequence: CASSQLQGPGELFF.

V usage is TRBV10-2 and J usage is TRBJ2-5; 10 bases are a match to TRBD1. Germline CDR1 and CDR2: WSHSY and SAAADI. The CDR3 extends over 13 amino acids. DNA of the CDR3: TGCGGCACGGGACAGGGGTTTCGGGAGACCCAGTACTTC. This sequence encodes CGTGQGFRETQYF.

The chain joins TRBV7-6 to TRBJ1-1, with TRBD1 matching 9 bases. Trimming cost V 5 bases and J 4 bases; bases outside gene matches: 2. This CDR3 has 13 amino acids. Germline lookup yields CDR1 SGHVS and CDR2 FNYEAQ. CDR3 sequence: CASSTTGGTEAFF. CDR3 nucleotides: TGTGCCAGCAGCACGACAGGGGGCACTGAAGCTTTCTTT. Full variable domain (remainder filled in from reference TRBV7-6 and TRBJ1-1): GAGVSQSPRYKVTKRGQDVALRCDPISGHVSLYWYRQALGQGPEFLTYFNYEAQQDKSGLPNDRFSAERPEGSISTLTIQRTEQRDSAMYRCASSTTGGTEAFFGQGTRLTVV.